The 18 T cell receptor beta chains reported below all come from one sample, sequenced in a study of human T cells and chemical hapten exposure. TCRdb reprocessed the RACE reads via MiXCR and lists one record per CDR3 protein. The data contain 380,000 or so distinct CDR3 sequences, about 4.4% of them singletons. Time point given: patch test 1, 2 weeks after DPC sensitization. This sample's treatment: therapeutic diphenylcyclopropenone sensitization with weekly scalp DPC. Sequencing used whole blood, obtained in connection with sensitization to the hapten diphenylcyclopropenone (DPC). Receptor source: a woman in her 50s with alopecia areata. Some clones in this sample may be carry-over from other donors' samples.

This clonotype was seen a few times. V usage is TRBV28 and J usage is TRBJ1-1, with D perhaps TRBD1 (6 bases). CDR1 is MDHEN, CDR2 SYDVKM, per germline. V was trimmed by 5 bases and J by 1 base, leaving 17 bases between them. The CDR3 loop spans 16 amino acids. The CDR3 protein is CASSRSGGARNTEAFF. The CDR3 DNA reads as TGTGCCAGCAGTCGTTCCGGGGGGGCACGGAACACTGAAGCTTTCTTT. Together with reference TRBV28 and TRBJ1-1, the CDR3 gives the full variable domain: DVKVTQSSRYLVKRTGEKVFLECVQDMDHENMFWYRQDPGLGLRLIYFSYDVKMKEKGDIPEGYSVSREKKERFSLILESASTNQTSMYLCASSRSGGARNTEAFFGQGTRLTVV.

There are many counts of this clonotype. The chain links TRBV12-3 or TRBV12-4 to TRBJ2-7; 7 bases are shared with TRBD2. The CDR3 consists of 13 residues. V lost 3 bases, J lost 7 bases, and 6 bases stayed unmatched. For the CDR3, the DNA is TGTGCCAGCAGTTTTACCGGGCGGGGGGAGCAGTACTTC. It specifies CASSFTGRGEQYF.

This clonotype came up many times. The chain combines TRBV27 with TRBJ1-4; D unresolved. This CDR3 contains 14 residues. V gave up 3 bases and J gave up 7 bases, with 12 bases separating them. CDR1 and CDR2 from the germline V gene are MNHEY and SMNVEV (reference sequence). The CDR3 protein is CASSFYRRGEKLFF. The CDR3 coding sequence is TGTGCCAGCAGTTTTTATAGGCGGGGTGAAAAACTGTTTTTT.

This clonotype has a handful of counts. The V gene is TRBV29-1, the J gene TRBJ2-3; the D is unclear. Trimming pared 5 bases from V and 2 bases from J, leaving 11 bases between. This CDR3 spans 13 amino acids. The germline V gene encodes CDR1 SQVTM and CDR2 ANQGSEA. The CDR3 DNA sequence: TGCAGCGTTATCGGCGGTTCCACAGATACGCAGTATTTT. Residues: CSVIGGSTDTQYF.

This clonotype was counted at least ten times. The CDR3 here is CASSQDLVRDINQPQHF. CDR3 DNA sequence: TGCGCCAGCAGCCAAGATCTAGTTCGGGACATCAATCAGCCCCAGCATTTT. The chain is built from TRBV4-1 and TRBJ1-5, with a tentative D call TRBD1 (6 bases). This CDR3 is 17 amino acids long. The germline CDR1 and CDR2 sequences are MGHRA and YSYEKL. V lost 0 bases and J 3 bases, leaving 15 bases between the germline ends.

This clonotype has ten or more counts. The chain uses TRBV30 and TRBJ1-5; D not resolved. CDR1 is GTSNPN and CDR2 is SVGIG in the germline V gene (reference sequence). The CDR3 has 13 residues. The V end lost 1 base, the J end lost 7 bases, and 11 bases lay between the germline ends. Written as DNA, the CDR3 is TGTGCCTGGAGTGAAGGGTTAGAGCAGCCCCAGCATTTT. It translates to CAWSEGLEQPQHF.

The chain uses TRBV24-1 and TRBJ1-5; D is unresolved. The CDR3 contains 14 residues. Looked up from germline, CDR1 is KGHDR and CDR2 is SFDVKD. Trimming removed 5 bases at V and 3 bases at J, with 10 bases between. The CDR3 sequence is CATSGQALNQPQHF. In DNA form, the CDR3 reads TGTGCCACCAGTGGGCAGGCCCTCAATCAGCCCCAGCATTTT.

This clonotype was detected only a few times. The rearrangement uses TRBV15 and TRBJ1-3; no reliable D call. V was cut by 5 bases and J by 2 bases, with 10 bases left in between. Germline V CDR1 and CDR2: LNHNV, YYDKDF (reference sequence). The CDR3 is 14 residues long. CDR3 protein: CATSPRGAGNTIYF. DNA for the CDR3: TGTGCCACCAGCCCCCGCGGCGCTGGAAACACCATATATTTT. Full variable domain (remainder filled in from reference TRBV15 and TRBJ1-3): DAMVIQNPRYQVTQFGKPVTLSCSQTLNHNVMYWYQQKSSQAPKLLFHYYDKDFNNEADTPDNFQSRRPNTSFCFLDIRSPGLGDTAMYLCATSPRGAGNTIYFGEGSWLTVV.

This clonotype was counted ten times or more. This chain joins TRBV13 and TRBJ2-3; TRBD2 matches 14 bases. This CDR3 comprises 18 residues. CDR1 is PRHDT and CDR2 is FYEKMQ in the germline V gene (reference sequence). V trimming: 5 bases; J trimming: 5 bases; junction bases outside the gene matches: 12. This chain's CDR3 is CASSAGTSGGMPGDTQYF. The CDR3 coding sequence is TGTGCCAGCAGCGCGGGGACTAGCGGGGGAATGCCCGGAGATACGCAGTATTTT.

To note about this clonotype: This sequence may be a read error, since a much larger clone differs from it by one base. J is TRBJ1-1 and V is TRBV2; D is possibly TRBD1 (5 bases). V shed 4 bases and J shed 10 bases, with 13 bases lying between them. Germline V gene lookup returns CDR1 SNHLY and CDR2 FYNNEI. The CDR3 covers 12 residues. The CDR3 DNA follows: TGTGCCAGCAGTGCACAGTGGAGGGGAGCTTTCTTT. Amino acids: CASSAQWRGAFF.

This clonotype showed up many times. Here the CDR3 reads CASSTRTGGEQPQHF. CDR3 sequence (DNA): TGTGCCAGCAGTACCCGGACAGGGGGAGAACAGCCCCAGCATTTT. This chain uses TRBV28 with TRBJ1-5; the match to TRBD1 covers 10 bases. With 5 bases clipped from V and 7 bases from J, the junction kept 8 bases outside the gene matches. CDR1 MDHEN and CDR2 SYDVKM come from the germline V gene. This CDR3 comprises 15 residues.

Regarding this clonotype: Since a much larger clone is just one base distant, this may be a read error. The chain carries TRBV20-1 and TRBJ2-3; TRBD2 aligns across 11 bases. V lost 6 bases and J lost 10; bases outside the gene matches: 9. Germline V gene lookup returns CDR1 DFQATT and CDR2 SNEGSKA (reference sequence). CDR3 length: 13 residues. In nucleotides, the CDR3 is TGCAGTGCCAGACTAGCGGGGTTACTAGCGCAGTATTTT. Translating it yields CSARLAGLLAQYF.

This clonotype was counted many times. V gene TRBV7-2 combines with J gene TRBJ2-1; perhaps D is TRBD1 or TRBD2 (5 bases each). With 2 bases removed from V and 0 bases from J, the gap between germline ends came to 11 bases. CDR1 is SGHTA, CDR2 FQGNSA, per germline. There are 16 residues in the CDR3. For the CDR3, the DNA is TGTGCCAGCAGCTTATCCGGGGCGAGCTCCTACAATGAGCAGTTCTTC. Amino acids: CASSLSGASSYNEQFF.

This clonotype was counted many times. The CDR3 region is CASSYATGTVTEAFF. The CDR3 DNA is TGTGCCAGCAGTTACGCGACAGGGACCGTGACTGAAGCTTTCTTT. The rearrangement uses TRBV6-5 and TRBJ1-1; 7 bases are a match to TRBD1. CDR3 size: 15 residues. Germline V gives CDR1 MNHEY, CDR2 SVGAGI. Trimming removed 2 bases from V and 5 bases from J; junction bases left unmatched: 8.

This clonotype was observed a handful of times. V and J are TRBV12-3 or TRBV12-4 and TRBJ2-5; perhaps TRBD1 as D (6 bases). Trimming pared 9 bases from V and 3 bases from J, leaving 17 bases between. The CDR3 is 14 amino acids. The CDR3 protein is CASTSRQAKETQYF. CDR3 nucleotides: TGTGCCAGTACTTCGAGACAGGCGAAAGAGACCCAGTACTTC.

Ten or more counts support this clonotype. The chain couples TRBV14 to TRBJ2-1; 7 bases are a match to TRBD2. CDR3 length: 14 residues. The germline CDR1 and CDR2 sequences are SGHDN and FVKESK. J lost 4 bases, V lost 4 bases, and 4 bases had no gene match. The DNA for the CDR3 is TGTGCCAGCAGCCTTCGGGACTATTACAATGAGCAGTTCTTC. Residues: CASSLRDYYNEQFF.

At least ten counts were recorded for this clonotype. The chain joins TRBV29-1 to TRBJ2-3; no clear D. The CDR3 extends over 10 amino acids. Germline CDR1 reads SQVTM; CDR2 reads ANQGSEA. The V and J ends lost 4 bases and 6 bases respectively, with 5 bases between them. This chain's CDR3 is CSVVIDTQYF. The DNA of the CDR3 is TGCAGCGTTGTTATCGATACGCAGTATTTT.

This clonotype came up many times. The chain uses TRBV4-2 and TRBJ2-7, with 8 positions matching TRBD2. The length of the CDR3 is 15 residues. Germline V gene lookup returns CDR1 LGHNA and CDR2 YNFKEQ. The V segment lost 0 bases and the J segment 8 bases; nucleotides outside the gene matches: 9. The CDR3 loop is CASSQDVAGGGQQYF. CDR3 in DNA: TGTGCCAGCAGCCAAGATGTGGCGGGAGGCGGCCAGCAGTACTTC.